This T cell receptor beta chain was observed in a study of T cells in Graves' hyperthyroidism and ophthalmopathy. No ophthalmopathy progression within 18 months constituted stable Graves' hyperthyroidism. Patients showing uncontrolled infection, other autoimmune disease, pregnancy or lactation were ineligible. For the diagnoses, clinical symptoms, serum thyroxine and TRAb, thyroid ultrasound and orbital computed tomography were used. Findings of the study overall: Peripheral blood also featured most of the thyroid clonotypes expanded above 0.001.

TCR beta CDR3 region amplification was performed from RNA transcripts. A first-round RT-PCR of the TCR CDR3 used the HTBI primer set. TCRdb redid the calling of the multiplex PCR reads with MiXCR, one entry per CDR3 protein. The table records 340,000 or so distinct CDR3 sequences, 16% of them present only once. The CDR3 has 11 amino acids. Trimming took off 5 bases at V and 6 bases at J, with 7 bases between the two ends. The V gene's germline CDR1 is MDHEN and CDR2 SYDVKM. Concerning this clonotype: Its specificity is not known.

The receptor was derived from a man aged 30 to 45 with Graves' hyperthyroidism. The source material was blood. V usage is TRBV28 and J usage is TRBJ1-1; no reliable D call. The CDR3 sequence: CASSSISEAFF. CDR3 nucleotides: TGTGCCAGCAGTAGTATTTCTGAAGCTTTCTTT.